This T cell receptor beta chain is drawn from a study of control samples from healthy donors and cancer patients. The germline V gene has CDR1 KGHDR and CDR2 SFDVKD. The CDR3 loop spans 13 amino acids. V was shortened by 7 bases and J by 0 bases, with 8 bases between the two germline ends. Sequencing was performed with immunoSEQ multiplex PCR; in TCRdb, only in-frame clones are kept and a portion is missing. The data show about 110,000 clones, with over 75% seen just once and under 4.5% held by the top ten. J is TRBJ2-5 and V is TRBV24-1, with D maybe TRBD1 (6 bases). The sample consisted of blood. This receptor was identified in a human donor in good health. The donor label of this sample is uncertain. CDR3 in amino acids: CATRDRYQETQYF. CDR3 coding DNA: TGTGCCACCAGAGACAGGTACCAAGAGACCCAGTACTTC.